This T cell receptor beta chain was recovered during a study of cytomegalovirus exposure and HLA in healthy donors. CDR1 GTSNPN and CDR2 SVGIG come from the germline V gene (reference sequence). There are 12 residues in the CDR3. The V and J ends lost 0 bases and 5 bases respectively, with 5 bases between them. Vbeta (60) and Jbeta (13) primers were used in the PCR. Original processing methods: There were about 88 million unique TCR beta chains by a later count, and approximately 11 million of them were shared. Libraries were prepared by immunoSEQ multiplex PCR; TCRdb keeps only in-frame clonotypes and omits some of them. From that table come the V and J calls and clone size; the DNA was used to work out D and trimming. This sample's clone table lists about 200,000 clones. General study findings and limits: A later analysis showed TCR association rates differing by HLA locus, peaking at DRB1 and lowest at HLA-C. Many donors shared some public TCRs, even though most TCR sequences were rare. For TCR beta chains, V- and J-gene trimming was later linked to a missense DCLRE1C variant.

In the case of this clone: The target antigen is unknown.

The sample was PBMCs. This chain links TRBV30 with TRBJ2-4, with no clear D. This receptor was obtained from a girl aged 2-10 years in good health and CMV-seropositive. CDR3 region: CAWSVLENIQYF. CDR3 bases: TGTGCCTGGAGTGTACTTGAAAACATTCAGTACTTC.